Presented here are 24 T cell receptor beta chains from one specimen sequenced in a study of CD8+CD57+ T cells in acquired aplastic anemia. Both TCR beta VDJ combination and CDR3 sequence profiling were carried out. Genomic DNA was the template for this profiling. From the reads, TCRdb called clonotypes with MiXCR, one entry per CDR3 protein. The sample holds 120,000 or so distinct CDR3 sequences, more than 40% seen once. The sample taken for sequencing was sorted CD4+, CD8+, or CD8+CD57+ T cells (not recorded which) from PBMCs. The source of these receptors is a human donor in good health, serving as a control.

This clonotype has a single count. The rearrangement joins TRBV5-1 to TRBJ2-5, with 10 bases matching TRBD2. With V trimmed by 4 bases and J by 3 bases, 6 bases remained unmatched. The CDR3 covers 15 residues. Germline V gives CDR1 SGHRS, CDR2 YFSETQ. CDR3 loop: CASSLSGGTEETQYF. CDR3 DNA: TGCGCCAGCAGCCTTAGCGGGGGGACCGAAGAGACCCAGTACTTC.

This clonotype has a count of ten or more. The CDR3 is CASSLSAGQETQYF. The DNA for the CDR3 is TGTGCCAGCAGCTTATCGGCAGGCCAAGAGACCCAGTACTTC. This rearrangement joins TRBV7-6 to TRBJ2-5; D call uncertain. Between the trimmed V and J ends, which lost 2 bases and 1 base, there was a span of 8 bases. This CDR3 has 14 residues. CDR1 is SGHVS and CDR2 is FNYEAQ in the germline V gene.

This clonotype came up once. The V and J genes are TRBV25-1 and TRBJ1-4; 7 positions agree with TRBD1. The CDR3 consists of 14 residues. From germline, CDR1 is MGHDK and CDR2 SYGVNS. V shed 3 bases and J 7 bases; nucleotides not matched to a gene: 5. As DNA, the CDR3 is TGTGCCAGCAGTGATCGGGCAGGGGGTGAAAAACTGTTTTTT. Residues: CASSDRAGGEKLFF.

CDR3 nucleotide sequence: TGTGCCAGCCCTTGGGGGCTCAGACCAAATTCACCCCTCCACTTT. Its protein product is CASPWGLRPNSPLHF. The chain links TRBV12-3 or TRBV12-4 to TRBJ1-6; maybe TRBD1 (6 bases). Trimming removed 8 bases from V and 7 bases from J, with 18 bases in between. The CDR3 is 15 residues long.

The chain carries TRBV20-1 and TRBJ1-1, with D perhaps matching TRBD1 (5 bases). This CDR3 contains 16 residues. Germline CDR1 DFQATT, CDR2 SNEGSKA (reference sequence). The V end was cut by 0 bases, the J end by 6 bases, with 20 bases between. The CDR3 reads CSARDPPQGESAEAFF. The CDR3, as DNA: TGCAGTGCTAGAGATCCTCCTCAGGGTGAGTCTGCTGAAGCTTTCTTT.

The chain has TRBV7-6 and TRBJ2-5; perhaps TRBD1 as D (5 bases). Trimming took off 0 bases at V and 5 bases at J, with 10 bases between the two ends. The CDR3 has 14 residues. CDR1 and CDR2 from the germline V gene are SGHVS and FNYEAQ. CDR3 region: CASSLAGAEETQYF. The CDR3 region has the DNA TGTGCCAGCAGCTTAGCAGGGGCGGAGGAGACCCAGTACTTC. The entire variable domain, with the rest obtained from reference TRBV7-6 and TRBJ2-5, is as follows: GAGVSQSPRYKVTKRGQDVALRCDPISGHVSLYWYRQALGQGPEFLTYFNYEAQQDKSGLPNDRFSAERPEGSISTLTIQRTEQRDSAMYRCASSLAGAEETQYFGPGTRLLVL.

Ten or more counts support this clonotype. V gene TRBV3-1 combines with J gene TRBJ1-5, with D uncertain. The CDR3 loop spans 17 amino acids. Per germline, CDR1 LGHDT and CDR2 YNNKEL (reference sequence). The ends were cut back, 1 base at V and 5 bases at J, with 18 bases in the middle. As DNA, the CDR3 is TGTGCCAGCAGCCAAGCTTTTGTAGTCAGACGAGATCAGCCCCAGCATTTT. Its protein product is CASSQAFVVRRDQPQHF.

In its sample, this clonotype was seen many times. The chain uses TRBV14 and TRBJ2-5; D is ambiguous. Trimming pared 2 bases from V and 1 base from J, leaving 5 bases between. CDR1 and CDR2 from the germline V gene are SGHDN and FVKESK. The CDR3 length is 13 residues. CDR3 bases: TGTGCCAGCAGCCAAAACAGCCAAGAGACCCAGTACTTC. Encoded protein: CASSQNSQETQYF.

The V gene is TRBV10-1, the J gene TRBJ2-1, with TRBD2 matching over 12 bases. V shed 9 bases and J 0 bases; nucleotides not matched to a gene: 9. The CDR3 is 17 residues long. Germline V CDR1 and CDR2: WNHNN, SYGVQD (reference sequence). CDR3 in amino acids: CARPGLAGMSSYNEQFF. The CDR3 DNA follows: TGCGCCAGACCGGGACTAGCGGGTATGAGCTCCTACAATGAGCAGTTCTTC.

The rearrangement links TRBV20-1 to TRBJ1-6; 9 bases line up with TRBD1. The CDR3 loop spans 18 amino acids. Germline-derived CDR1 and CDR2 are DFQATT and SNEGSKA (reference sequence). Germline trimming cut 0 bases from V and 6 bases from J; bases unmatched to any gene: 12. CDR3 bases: TGCAGTGCTAGAGAACCGGGACAGGGAGTTTCAAGTAATTCACCCCTCCACTTT. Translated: CSAREPGQGVSSNSPLHF.

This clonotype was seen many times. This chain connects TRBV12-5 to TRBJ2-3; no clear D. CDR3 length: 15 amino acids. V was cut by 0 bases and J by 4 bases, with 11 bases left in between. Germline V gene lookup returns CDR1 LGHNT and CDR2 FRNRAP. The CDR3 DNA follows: TGTGCTAGTGGTTTGGTACGAAGCTTCGCAGATACGCAGTATTTT. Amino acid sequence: CASGLVRSFADTQYF.

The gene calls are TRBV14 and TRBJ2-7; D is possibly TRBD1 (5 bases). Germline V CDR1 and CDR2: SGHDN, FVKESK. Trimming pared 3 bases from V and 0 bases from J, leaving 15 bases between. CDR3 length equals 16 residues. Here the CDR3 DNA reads TGTGCCAGCAGCCAGGTTACAGGCCTAAACTCCTACGAGCAGTACTTC. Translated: CASSQVTGLNSYEQYF. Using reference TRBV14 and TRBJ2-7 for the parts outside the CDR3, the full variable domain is EAGVTQFPSHSVIEKGQTVTLRCDPISGHDNLYWYRRVMGKEIKFLLHFVKESKQDESGMPNNRFLAERTGGTYSTLKVQPAELEDSGVYFCASSQVTGLNSYEQYFGPGTRLTVT.

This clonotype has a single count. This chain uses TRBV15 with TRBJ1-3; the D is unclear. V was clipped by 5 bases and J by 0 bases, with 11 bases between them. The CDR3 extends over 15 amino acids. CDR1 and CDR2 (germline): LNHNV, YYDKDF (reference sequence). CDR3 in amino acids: CATSGRLGSGNTIYF. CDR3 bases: TGTGCCACCAGCGGCCGGTTGGGCTCTGGAAACACCATATATTTT.

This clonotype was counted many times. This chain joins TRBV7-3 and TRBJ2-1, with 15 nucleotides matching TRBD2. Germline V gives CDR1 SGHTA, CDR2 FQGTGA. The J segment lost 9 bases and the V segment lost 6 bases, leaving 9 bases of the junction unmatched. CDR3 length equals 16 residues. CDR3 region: CASRSGTSGGRGEQFF. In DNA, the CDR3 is TGTGCCAGCAGGTCCGGGACTAGCGGGGGGCGGGGTGAGCAGTTCTTC. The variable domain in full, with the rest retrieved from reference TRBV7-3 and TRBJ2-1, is GAGVSQTPSNKVTEKGKYVELRCDPISGHTALYWYRQSLGQGPEFLIYFQGTGAADDSGLPNDRFFAVRPEGSVSTLKIQRTERGDSAVYLCASRSGTSGGRGEQFFGPGTRLTVL.

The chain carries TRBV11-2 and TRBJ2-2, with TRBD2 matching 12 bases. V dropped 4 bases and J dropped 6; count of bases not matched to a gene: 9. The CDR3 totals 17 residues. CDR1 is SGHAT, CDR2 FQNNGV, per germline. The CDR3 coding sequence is TGTGCCAGCAGCTCCCGCCTAGCGGGGGGGCAGGCCGGGGAGCTGTTTTTT. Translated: CASSSRLAGGQAGELFF.

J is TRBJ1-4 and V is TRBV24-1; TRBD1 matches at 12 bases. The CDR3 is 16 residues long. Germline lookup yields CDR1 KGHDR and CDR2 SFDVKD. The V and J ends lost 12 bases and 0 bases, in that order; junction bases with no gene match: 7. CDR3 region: CAPPRDRGPTNEKLFF. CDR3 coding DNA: TGTGCCCCACCCCGGGACAGGGGGCCAACTAATGAAAAACTGTTTTTT.

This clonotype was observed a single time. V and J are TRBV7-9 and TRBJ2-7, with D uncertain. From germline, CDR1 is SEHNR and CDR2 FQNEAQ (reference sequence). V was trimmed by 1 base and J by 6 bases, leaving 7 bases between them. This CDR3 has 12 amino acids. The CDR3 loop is CASSLVSTEQYF. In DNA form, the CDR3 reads TGTGCCAGCAGCTTAGTTAGTACCGAGCAGTACTTC.

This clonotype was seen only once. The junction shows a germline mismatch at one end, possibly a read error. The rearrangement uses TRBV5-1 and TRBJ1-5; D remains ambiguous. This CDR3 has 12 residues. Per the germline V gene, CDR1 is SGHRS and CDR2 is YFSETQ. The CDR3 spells CASRLGSQPQHF. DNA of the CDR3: TGCGCCAGCAGATTGGGTAGTCAGCCCCAGCATTTT.

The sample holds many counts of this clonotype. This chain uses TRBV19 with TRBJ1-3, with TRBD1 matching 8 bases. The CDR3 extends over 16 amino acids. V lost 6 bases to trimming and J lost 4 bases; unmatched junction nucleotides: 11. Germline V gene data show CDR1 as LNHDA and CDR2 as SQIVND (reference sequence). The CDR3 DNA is TGTGCCAGTAGCCTAAGACAGGGGCTGAGAGGAAACACCATATATTTT. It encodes CASSLRQGLRGNTIYF.

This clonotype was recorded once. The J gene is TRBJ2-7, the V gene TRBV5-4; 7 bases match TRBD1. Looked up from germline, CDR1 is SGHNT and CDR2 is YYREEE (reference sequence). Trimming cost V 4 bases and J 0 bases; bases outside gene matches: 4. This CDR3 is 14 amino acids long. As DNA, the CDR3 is TGTGCCAGCAGCGGCCGGGACAGCTCCTACGAGCAGTACTTC. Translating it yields CASSGRDSSYEQYF.

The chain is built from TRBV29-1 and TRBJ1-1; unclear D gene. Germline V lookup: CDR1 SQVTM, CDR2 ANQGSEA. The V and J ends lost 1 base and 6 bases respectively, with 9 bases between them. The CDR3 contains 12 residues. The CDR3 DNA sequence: TGCAGCGTTGAAGCTCTTTCCGCTGAAGCTTTCTTT. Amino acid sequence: CSVEALSAEAFF.

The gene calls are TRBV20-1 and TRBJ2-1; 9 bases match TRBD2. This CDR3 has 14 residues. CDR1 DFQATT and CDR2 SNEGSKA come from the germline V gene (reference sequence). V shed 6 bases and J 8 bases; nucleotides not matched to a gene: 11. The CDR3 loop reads CSAKGLAGDYEQFF. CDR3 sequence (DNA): TGCAGTGCCAAGGGACTAGCCGGGGATTATGAGCAGTTCTTC.

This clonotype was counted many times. In DNA, the CDR3 is TGCGCCAGCAGCTTATTGGACAGGGGTGGAGGCTACACCTTC. It is translated as CASSLLDRGGGYTF. The genes are TRBV5-1 and TRBJ1-2; 9 bases line up with TRBD1. This CDR3 is built from 14 residues. V dropped 2 bases and J dropped 8; count of bases not matched to a gene: 7. CDR1 is SGHRS and CDR2 is YFSETQ in the germline V gene.

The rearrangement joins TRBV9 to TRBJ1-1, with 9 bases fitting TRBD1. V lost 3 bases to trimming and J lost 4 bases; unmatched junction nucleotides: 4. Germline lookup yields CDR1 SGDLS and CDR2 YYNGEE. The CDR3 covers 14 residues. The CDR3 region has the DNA TGTGCCAGCAGCGGGGACAGGGTCGGCACTGAAGCTTTCTTT. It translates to CASSGDRVGTEAFF.